Presented here are 8 T cell receptor beta chains from one specimen sequenced in a study of T cells in narcolepsy. Clones were sequenced by immunoSEQ multiplex PCR, and TCRdb holds only the in-frame ones, with some missing. Here the sample spans tens of thousands of clones, about 80% being singletons. Sequencing used memory (CD45RA-) CD4+ T cells from blood. The receptors were gathered from a human donor in good health.

The chain employs TRBV4-1 and TRBJ2-2; D might be TRBD2 (6 bases). Trimming removed 5 bases from V and 7 bases from J, with 17 bases in between. This CDR3 is 15 amino acids long. Germline V gene data show CDR1 as MGHRA and CDR2 as YSYEKL. Here the CDR3 DNA reads TGCGCCAGCAGCGGGGTAGCGGACTTCCTCGGGGAGCTGTTTTTT. It codes for CASSGVADFLGELFF.

A single count supports this clone. The gene calls are TRBV6-5 and TRBJ2-7; possibly TRBD2 for D (5 bases). The germline V and J ends were trimmed by 4 bases and 7 bases, with 8 bases remaining between them. The CDR3 is made up of 11 amino acids. CDR1 is MNHEY, CDR2 SVGAGI, per germline. The DNA for the CDR3 is TGTGCCAGCAGTTCCCGGAGGGAGCAGTACTTC. This sequence encodes CASSSRREQYF.

The chain couples TRBV2 to TRBJ1-2; D is unclear. The germline gives CDR1 SNHLY, CDR2 FYNNEI. With 2 bases removed from V and 7 bases from J, the gap between germline ends came to 11 bases. The length of the CDR3 is 13 residues. CDR3 residues: CASSEMWEAGYTF. Here the CDR3 DNA reads TGTGCCAGCAGTGAAATGTGGGAGGCTGGCTACACCTTC.

The rearrangement uses TRBV7-9 and TRBJ1-2, with 7 bases fitting TRBD1. The CDR3 sequence is 15 residues long. Trimming removed 5 bases from V and 5 bases from J; junction bases left unmatched: 11. Germline CDR1 and CDR2: SEHNR and FQNEAQ (reference sequence). This CDR3 is CASSPGGTAVYGYTF. The CDR3 coding sequence is TGTGCCAGCAGCCCCGGCGGGACAGCCGTTTATGGCTACACCTTC. Full variable domain (remainder filled in from reference TRBV7-9 and TRBJ1-2): DTGVSQNPRHKITKRGQNVTFRCDPISEHNRLYWYRQTLGQGPEFLTYFQNEAQLEKSRLLSDRFSAERPKGSFSTLEIQRTEQGDSAMYLCASSPGGTAVYGYTFGSGTRLTVV.

The V gene is TRBV28, the J gene TRBJ1-5; D not resolved. V was cut by 5 bases and J by 0 bases, with 17 bases left in between. CDR1 and CDR2 from the germline V gene are MDHEN and SYDVKM. This CDR3 has 17 residues. CDR3 amino acids: CASSPLGWSSSNQPQHF. The CDR3 DNA is TGTGCCAGCAGTCCCCTTGGGTGGTCTTCTAGCAATCAGCCCCAGCATTTT.

The chain carries TRBV5-6 and TRBJ1-1, with D unclear. Trimming took 0 bases from V and 1 from J, leaving 10 bases between them. Germline values: CDR1 SGHDT, CDR2 YYEEEE. CDR3 length: 15 residues. Here the CDR3 DNA reads TGTGCCAGCAGCTTGGTGCCATCAAAGAACACTGAAGCTTTCTTT. It is translated as CASSLVPSKNTEAFF. Based on the CDR3 plus reference TRBV5-6 and TRBJ1-1, the full variable domain is DAGVTQSPTHLIKTRGQQVTLRCSPKSGHDTVSWYQQALGQGPQFIFQYYEEEERQRGNFPDRFSGHQFPNYSSELNVNALLLGDSALYLCASSLVPSKNTEAFFGQGTRLTVV.

The rearrangement joins TRBV27 to TRBJ2-6; D not resolved. CDR1 MNHEY and CDR2 SMNVEV come from the germline V gene (reference sequence). The V gene lost 7 bases and the J gene lost 1 base, with 5 bases spanning the gap. The CDR3 totals 13 residues. In DNA, the CDR3 is TGTGCCAGCATGGGGTCTGGGGCCAACGTCCTGACTTTC. Its protein product is CASMGSGANVLTF.

This clone is a singleton in its sample. This chain uses TRBV7-9 with TRBJ1-2; D not certain. Trimming took off 1 base at V and 3 bases at J, with 6 bases between the two ends. The V gene's germline CDR1 is SEHNR and CDR2 FQNEAQ (reference sequence). This CDR3 comprises 13 residues. The CDR3 reads CASSLGVHYGYTF. The CDR3 DNA follows: TGTGCCAGCAGCTTAGGTGTACACTATGGCTACACCTTC.